These 24 T cell receptor beta chains were all obtained from the same sample, sequenced in a study of chemoradiotherapy in HPV16-positive cancers (dated by TCRdb to the early 2020s). Library method: the immunoSEQ multiplex PCR assay. This immuneACCESS table, as held by TCRdb, lists in-frame sequences with V and J called but not all clones. Of the missing ones, under half trace to an unresolved V gene in checked studies; the others have no known cause. Present in this sample are 9,500 to 15,000 clones, about 90% of which were seen just once. The ten top clones hold approximately 3% of the sample. Specimen: blood, collected from a patient who underwent chemoradiotherapy. Source of these receptors: a human donor with HPV-associated anogenital cancer.

The genes are TRBV27 and TRBJ2-3, with 8 bases lining up with TRBD1. Germline CDR1 MNHEY, CDR2 SMNVEV (reference sequence). With V trimmed by 4 bases and J by 6 bases, 15 bases remained unmatched. The CDR3 runs to 17 residues. CDR3 protein: CASSSSLTGTGVDTQYF. CDR3 DNA: TGTGCCAGCAGTTCATCCCTGACAGGGACAGGCGTCGATACGCAGTATTTT.

This clone was recorded once. The chain joins TRBV19 to TRBJ2-1, with D possibly TRBD1 on 5 matching bases. This CDR3 has 19 amino acids. Germline V gene data show CDR1 as LNHDA and CDR2 as SQIVND (reference sequence). The V gene lost 6 bases and the J gene lost 0 bases, with 24 bases spanning the gap. Here the CDR3 DNA reads TGTGCCAGTAGCCTACGAGCAAGGGGTTCAGTGGGCTCCTACAATGAGCAGTTCTTC. The encoded protein is CASSLRARGSVGSYNEQFF.

Here the CDR3 DNA reads TGTGCCAGCAGCTTTGGGACTGCTCCTTTCTACGAGCAGTACTTC. This codes for CASSFGTAPFYEQYF. The rearrangement joins TRBV5-4 to TRBJ2-7; D perhaps matches TRBD2 (6 bases). The CDR3 sequence is 15 residues long. Germline V gives CDR1 SGHNT, CDR2 YYREEE (reference sequence). The germline V and J ends were trimmed by 2 bases and 3 bases, with 15 bases remaining between them.

The gene calls are TRBV7-9 and TRBJ1-1; the D is unclear. The V end lost 2 bases, the J end lost 9 bases, and 13 bases lay between the germline ends. Germline CDR1 and CDR2: SEHNR and FQNEAQ (reference sequence). The CDR3 totals 13 residues. CDR3: CASSLPDPSQAFF. The DNA for the CDR3 is TGTGCCAGCAGCTTACCGGACCCTTCTCAAGCTTTCTTT.

The gene calls are TRBV11-2 and TRBJ2-7; TRBD1 might be the D (6 bases). Between the trimmed V and J ends, which lost 3 bases and 3 bases, there was a span of 9 bases. Germline CDR1 and CDR2: SGHAT and FQNNGV. CDR3 length: 13 amino acids. This CDR3 is CASSFDRSYEQYF. CDR3 DNA sequence: TGTGCCAGCAGCTTTGACAGGAGCTACGAGCAGTACTTC.

The J gene is TRBJ1-1, the V gene TRBV6-1, with D possibly being TRBD1 (6 bases). The CDR3 sequence is 13 residues long. Trimming cost V 8 bases and J 4 bases, with 14 bases left between them. CDR1 is MNHNS, CDR2 SASEGT, per germline. CDR3 sequence reads: CASSNRAPTEAFF. The CDR3 nucleotides read TGTGCCAGCTCAAACAGGGCCCCCACTGAAGCTTTCTTT.

The chain is built from TRBV30 and TRBJ2-7, with D hard to call. Germline V gives CDR1 GTSNPN, CDR2 SVGIG (reference sequence). Trimming removed 5 bases from V and 3 bases from J, with 8 bases in between. CDR3 length: 11 amino acids. CDR3 DNA: TGTGCCTGGGAAGTCCTCTACGAGCAGTACTTC. Protein: CAWEVLYEQYF.

The chain uses TRBV6-1 and TRBJ2-2; TRBD1 might be the D (6 bases). This CDR3 has 14 residues. Germline CDR1 reads MNHNS; CDR2 reads SASEGT. Trimming pared 2 bases from V and 15 bases from J, leaving 19 bases between. The CDR3 DNA follows: TGTGCCAGCAGTGAACCTTCACAGGGTATAAGGTTGTTTTTT. It yields the protein CASSEPSQGIRLFF.

This rearrangement joins TRBV18 to TRBJ1-5; D may be TRBD1 (5 bases). CDR3 length: 16 amino acids. CDR1 is KGHSH and CDR2 is LQKENI in the germline V gene. Trimming took 6 bases from V and 6 from J, leaving 21 bases between them. The CDR3 sequence is CASSPVPRQGSQPQHF. The CDR3 DNA sequence: TGTGCCAGCTCCCCGGTTCCAAGGCAGGGTAGTCAGCCCCAGCATTTT.

V is TRBV27 and J is TRBJ2-5; 11 nucleotides line up with TRBD2. The CDR3 has 15 amino acids. The junction had 7 bases not matched to a gene; V was cut back by 6 bases and J by 4 bases. CDR1 and CDR2 (germline): MNHEY, SMNVEV (reference sequence). The CDR3 DNA reads as TGTGCCAGCAGCCTTACTAGCGGGGGACTAGAGACCCAGTACTTC. This sequence encodes CASSLTSGGLETQYF.

V and J are TRBV4-2 and TRBJ1-1; D gene unclear. This CDR3 is built from 11 residues. The V gene's germline CDR1 is LGHNA and CDR2 YNFKEQ. Trimming removed 3 bases from V and 7 bases from J, with 6 bases in between. Here the CDR3 DNA reads TGTGCCAGCAGCCACGGAAGTGAAGCTTTCTTT. Its protein is CASSHGSEAFF.

The sample holds one count of this clone. This sequence joins TRBV4-1 and TRBJ2-5; D gene uncertain. Germline V gene data show CDR1 as MGHRA and CDR2 as YSYEKL. Deletions cut 0 bases from V and 4 bases from J, with 0 bases between. This CDR3 is built from 11 residues. As DNA, the CDR3 is TGCGCCAGCAGCCAAGAAGAGACCCAGTACTTC. It codes for CASSQEETQYF.

The J gene is TRBJ2-3, the V gene TRBV19; 12 bases align to TRBD2. The CDR3 is made up of 17 amino acids. The V and J ends lost 4 bases and 5 bases, in that order; junction bases with no gene match: 10. Germline assignment: CDR1 LNHDA and CDR2 SQIVND (reference sequence). This chain's CDR3 is CASSTPPLAGGEDTQYF. The CDR3 nucleotides read TGTGCCAGTAGTACCCCCCCACTAGCGGGGGGTGAAGATACGCAGTATTTT.

The chain is built from TRBV30 and TRBJ1-5; D call uncertain. The V gene's germline CDR1 is GTSNPN and CDR2 SVGIG (reference sequence). This CDR3 spans 15 amino acids. V was trimmed by 0 bases and J by 0 bases, leaving 9 bases between them. CDR3 DNA sequence: TGTGCCTGGAGTGTTCAAGTCGGTAGCAATCAGCCCCAGCATTTT. It translates to CAWSVQVGSNQPQHF.

The V and J genes are TRBV7-2 and TRBJ2-2, with TRBD2 as a possible D gene (6 bases). Germline V CDR1 and CDR2: SGHTA, FQGNSA. This CDR3 comprises 15 residues. Trimming stripped 4 bases from V and 2 bases from J, with 11 bases between. The CDR3 sequence: CASSWGLANTGELFF. DNA for the CDR3: TGTGCCAGCAGCTGGGGACTGGCAAACACCGGGGAGCTGTTTTTT. Combining the CDR3 with reference TRBV7-2 and TRBJ2-2 gives the whole variable domain GAGVSQSPSNKVTEKGKDVELRCDPISGHTALYWYRQSLGQGLEFLIYFQGNSAPDKSGLPSDRFSAERTGGSVSTLTIQRTQQEDSAVYLCASSWGLANTGELFFGEGSRLTVL.

The J gene is TRBJ1-5, the V gene TRBV5-6; TRBD1 is a possible D gene (5 bases). CDR1 is SGHDT and CDR2 is YYEEEE in the germline V gene. CDR3 length equals 17 residues. V was clipped by 4 bases and J by 0 bases, with 17 bases between them. CDR3 DNA: TGTGCCAGCAGCCTTACGAGAGGGGTCTATAGCAATCAGCCCCAGCATTTT. Its protein product is CASSLTRGVYSNQPQHF. The full variable domain, with the rest looked up from reference TRBV5-6 and TRBJ1-5, is DAGVTQSPTHLIKTRGQQVTLRCSPKSGHDTVSWYQQALGQGPQFIFQYYEEEERQRGNFPDRFSGHQFPNYSSELNVNALLLGDSALYLCASSLTRGVYSNQPQHFGDGTRLSIL.

The chain uses TRBV5-1 and TRBJ2-3; possible D gene TRBD2, 7 bases. V lost 4 bases, J lost 3 bases, and 12 bases lay in between. This CDR3 region has 14 residues. Looked up from germline, CDR1 is SGHRS and CDR2 is YFSETQ. The CDR3 DNA reads TGCGCCAGCAGCAAGGGGGGGAGGACAGATACGCAGTATTTT. This translates into CASSKGGRTDTQYF.

This clone was counted a single time. The gene calls are TRBV4-2 and TRBJ2-5; D is ambiguous. CDR1 is LGHNA, CDR2 YNFKEQ, per germline. V lost 0 bases and J lost 5, with 7 bases in between. The CDR3 has 13 residues. CDR3 in DNA: TGTGCCAGCAGCCAAGATAACGCGGAGACCCAGTACTTC. It is translated as CASSQDNAETQYF.

This sequence joins TRBV25-1 and TRBJ1-2, with D possibly TRBD1 on 6 matching bases. V was cut by 1 base and J by 0 bases, with 9 bases left in between. CDR1 is MGHDK and CDR2 is SYGVNS in the germline V gene. The CDR3 is 15 residues long. The CDR3 bases are TGTGCCAGCAGTGAATCGGGGGCAACTAACTATGGCTACACCTTC. Its protein is CASSESGATNYGYTF.

V gene TRBV27 combines with J gene TRBJ2-1, with 12 bases matching TRBD1. Germline CDR1 is MNHEY and CDR2 is SMNVEV (reference sequence). V trimming: 7 bases; J trimming: 7 bases; junction bases outside the gene matches: 11. The CDR3 has 16 amino acids. The CDR3 loop is CASTRWGQGARNEQFF. CDR3 DNA: TGTGCCAGCACTCGCTGGGGACAGGGGGCGCGGAATGAGCAGTTCTTC.

There are a few counts of this clone. This chain connects TRBV10-3 to TRBJ1-6, with 7 bases lining up with TRBD1. The CDR3 spans 13 residues. CDR1 is ENHRY, CDR2 SYGVKD, per germline. This CDR3 is CAARGTVNSPLHF. The CDR3 nucleotides read TGTGCTGCCAGGGGGACAGTGAATTCACCCCTCCACTTT.

The rearrangement joins TRBV4-3 to TRBJ2-7; 7 nucleotides line up with TRBD1. The length of the CDR3 is 15 residues. Germline V gives CDR1 LGHNA, CDR2 YSLEER. Losses at the gene ends were 5 bases for V and 2 bases for J; bases not matched to a gene: 9. This chain's CDR3 is CASSNRGGQAYEQYF. Written as DNA, the CDR3 is TGCGCCAGCAGCAATCGAGGGGGCCAAGCCTACGAGCAGTACTTC.

The J gene is TRBJ2-1, the V gene TRBV14; D might be TRBD2 (6 bases). From germline, CDR1 is SGHDN and CDR2 FVKESK. The germline V and J ends were trimmed by 5 bases and 2 bases, with 16 bases remaining between them. This CDR3 region has 16 residues. The DNA for the CDR3 is TGTGCCAGCAGCGACCCGGGACTGGGGGCCTACAATGAGCAGTTCTTC. Protein: CASSDPGLGAYNEQFF.

This clone was seen only once. CDR3 nucleotides: TGCGCCAGCAGCCAAGTTCGGACAGGAAAAGAGCAGTACTTC. The encoded protein is CASSQVRTGKEQYF. The chain uses TRBV4-1 and TRBJ2-7; 7 positions match TRBD1. Germline loops: CDR1 MGHRA, CDR2 YSYEKL. V shed 1 base and J 7 bases; nucleotides not matched to a gene: 7. The CDR3 extends over 14 amino acids.